This TCR beta chain was recovered during a study of graft-versus-host responses after intestinal transplantation. Notes on this clone: What it binds is unknown.

Sequencing was performed with immunoSEQ multiplex PCR; in TCRdb, only in-frame clones are kept and a portion is missing. Of approximately 77,000 clones detected, around 90% appear once; the ten largest clones hold roughly 0.37%. Findings and caveats of the study: Recipient-marrow GvH clones were detected, some having first appeared in ileum or blood.

Germline V lookup: CDR1 SEHNR, CDR2 FQNEAQ (reference sequence). The ends were cut back, 1 base at V and 1 base at J, with 10 bases in the middle. The CDR3 has 15 amino acids. The sequenced sample was unstimulated CD4+ T cells sorted from spleen or lymph node cells, obtained before intestinal transplant. The origin of this receptor is a human donor who received an intestinal transplant. The chain has TRBV7-9 and TRBJ1-1; a weak D match, TRBD1 (5 bases). CDR3 in DNA: TGTGCCAGCAGCTTAGAGTCGCAGGGGAACACTGAAGCTTTCTTT. As protein: CASSLESQGNTEAFF.